The 23 T cell receptor beta chains in this list originate from one sample, sequenced in a study of shared clonotypes between healthy human individuals. The assay was immunoSEQ multiplex PCR, and TCRdb's table has in-frame clones only and misses some. The data show 2 million to 2.5 million clones, more than 85% seen once. Sequencing input: naive CD4+ T cells from PBMCs. Sample subset: CD45RA+ positively selected. These TCRs come from a man aged 18 to 29 in good health. Some clones in this sample may be carry-over from other donors' samples.

This clone was recorded only once. The V gene is TRBV9, the J gene TRBJ2-1; D unclear. The length of the CDR3 is 14 residues. In germline, CDR1 is SGDLS, CDR2 YYNGEE. Trimming cost V 4 bases and J 5 bases, with 13 bases left between them. The CDR3 is CASSRILEDNEQFF. In nucleotides, the CDR3 is TGTGCCAGCAGCCGGATCTTAGAGGACAATGAGCAGTTCTTC.

This chain joins TRBV27 and TRBJ1-5; D not certain. The germline V gene encodes CDR1 MNHEY and CDR2 SMNVEV (reference sequence). The CDR3 length is 13 residues. V lost 3 bases to trimming and J lost 6 bases, with 9 bases between them. The CDR3 DNA sequence: TGTGCCAGCAGTTTCAGCCCTAGTCAGCCCCAGCATTTT. Amino acid sequence: CASSFSPSQPQHF.

The table lists this clone with a count of one. This chain joins TRBV29-1 and TRBJ2-5, with TRBD1 identical over 7 bases. V shed 6 bases, J shed 5 bases, and the junction held 9 bases outside the gene matches. From germline, CDR1 is SQVTM and CDR2 ANQGSEA. The CDR3 consists of 13 residues. The CDR3 loop is CSVLTGRGETQYF. The CDR3 DNA follows: TGCAGCGTCCTGACAGGGCGAGGGGAGACCCAGTACTTC.

The chain has TRBV6-5 and TRBJ2-5; perhaps D is TRBD1 or TRBD2 (6 bases each). Germline CDR1 and CDR2: MNHEY and SVGAGI. V was trimmed by 3 bases and J by 7 bases, leaving 12 bases between them. CDR3 length equals 13 residues. CDR3 protein: CASSYRGRGTQYF. For the CDR3, the DNA is TGTGCCAGCAGTTATCGGGGGCGAGGGACCCAGTACTTC.

The table lists this clone with a count of one. This chain connects TRBV7-9 to TRBJ2-2; D unclear. The V end lost 7 bases, the J end lost 5 bases, and 2 bases lay between the germline ends. CDR1 is SEHNR, CDR2 FQNEAQ, per germline (reference sequence). CDR3 length: 10 residues. Here the CDR3 DNA reads TGTGCCAGCAAGACCGGGGAGCTGTTTTTT. Translated: CASKTGELFF.

The chain joins TRBV5-5 to TRBJ2-7; TRBD1 matches 8 bases. Germline values: CDR1 SGHKS, CDR2 YYEKEE (reference sequence). V trimming: 2 bases; J trimming: 3 bases; junction bases outside the gene matches: 4. The CDR3 spans 14 residues. CDR3 protein: CASSLGTGYYEQYF. The CDR3 DNA reads TGTGCCAGCAGCTTAGGGACAGGATACTACGAGCAGTACTTC.

This chain links TRBV28 with TRBJ2-1, with no clear D. The CDR3 is made up of 16 amino acids. Looked up from germline, CDR1 is MDHEN and CDR2 is SYDVKM. V lost 7 bases, J lost 0 bases, and 16 bases lay in between. CDR3 bases: TGTGCCAGCATAGTTGGCGGAACAAACTCCTACAATGAGCAGTTCTTC. As protein: CASIVGGTNSYNEQFF. The complete variable domain, with remaining parts taken from reference TRBV28 and TRBJ2-1, reads DVKVTQSSRYLVKRTGEKVFLECVQDMDHENMFWYRQDPGLGLRLIYFSYDVKMKEKGDIPEGYSVSREKKERFSLILESASTNQTSMYLCASIVGGTNSYNEQFFGPGTRLTVL.

This chain connects TRBV9 to TRBJ2-1; no clear D. The CDR3 has 14 residues. V lost 8 bases and J lost 9, with 21 bases in between. Germline values: CDR1 SGDLS, CDR2 YYNGEE. The CDR3 here is CARDGQSTHGEQFF. The CDR3 nucleotides read TGTGCCAGGGACGGGCAGTCCACCCACGGTGAGCAGTTCTTC.

V usage is TRBV5-5 and J usage is TRBJ1-3; possibly TRBD1 for D (6 bases). CDR3 length: 14 amino acids. Trimming took off 1 base at V and 4 bases at J, with 9 bases between the two ends. Germline loops: CDR1 SGHKS, CDR2 YYEKEE (reference sequence). CDR3 protein: CASSLRQGGNTIYF. The CDR3 bases are TGTGCCAGCAGCTTGAGGCAGGGGGGAAACACCATATATTTT.

This clone has just one count. Other DNA sequences in this sample translate to the same CDR3. The CDR3 sequence: CASSYNRRNYGYTF. CDR3 nucleotide sequence: TGTGCCAGCAGTTACAACAGGAGAAACTATGGCTACACCTTC. The rearrangement joins TRBV6-5 to TRBJ1-2; D might be TRBD1 (5 bases). This CDR3 is 14 amino acids long. Per the germline V gene, CDR1 is MNHEY and CDR2 is SVGAGI. With 2 bases removed from V and 2 bases from J, the gap between germline ends came to 9 bases.

The chain carries TRBV27 and TRBJ1-5; D may be TRBD1 (6 bases). V was clipped by 6 bases and J by 0 bases, with 15 bases between them. Germline V lookup: CDR1 MNHEY, CDR2 SMNVEV (reference sequence). The CDR3 totals 16 residues. The CDR3 loop reads CASSTQGGNSNQPQHF. CDR3 DNA: TGTGCCAGCAGCACACAGGGAGGGAATAGCAATCAGCCCCAGCATTTT.

V and J are TRBV2 and TRBJ2-7; a weak D match, TRBD1 (6 bases). The CDR3 is 12 residues long. Germline V gene lookup returns CDR1 SNHLY and CDR2 FYNNEI. V gave up 7 bases and J gave up 3 bases, with 10 bases separating them. CDR3 DNA: TGTGCCAGCAAACAGGACAGCTACGAGCAGTACTTC. It encodes CASKQDSYEQYF.

V gene TRBV5-1 combines with J gene TRBJ2-1, with TRBD2 as a possible D gene (6 bases). This CDR3 region has 14 residues. V lost 4 bases to trimming and J lost 8 bases, with 16 bases between them. Germline V gene sequence: CDR1 SGHRS, CDR2 YFSETQ. The CDR3 DNA reads TGCGCCAGCAGCCGGGGCGGGGCCGGGGATGAGCAGTTCTTC. Translating gives CASSRGGAGDEQFF. Based on the CDR3 plus reference TRBV5-1 and TRBJ2-1, the full variable domain is KAGVTQTPRYLIKTRGQQVTLSCSPISGHRSVSWYQQTPGQGLQFLFEYFSETQRNKGNFPGRFSGRQFSNSRSEMNVSTLELGDSALYLCASSRGGAGDEQFFGPGTRLTVL.

The chain links TRBV5-1 to TRBJ1-2; D gene uncertain. Germline CDR1 and CDR2: SGHRS and YFSETQ. V dropped 1 base and J dropped 3 bases, with 7 bases sitting between them. The CDR3 runs 13 residues. The CDR3 protein is CASSLTVDYGYTF. In DNA form, the CDR3 reads TGCGCCAGCAGCTTGACGGTAGACTATGGCTACACCTTC.

The chain links TRBV6-5 to TRBJ2-5; TRBD1 aligns across 9 bases. The CDR3 sequence is 12 residues long. V lost 5 bases to trimming and J lost 5 bases; unmatched junction nucleotides: 0. Germline-derived CDR1 and CDR2 are MNHEY and SVGAGI. Written as DNA, the CDR3 is TGTGCCAGCAGTGGACAGGGGGAGACCCAGTACTTC. It codes for CASSGQGETQYF.

The chain is built from TRBV28 and TRBJ2-5, with 8 bases aligning to TRBD1. Unmatched junction bases numbered 10, after V lost 8 bases and J lost 5 bases. CDR1 and CDR2 (germline): MDHEN, SYDVKM. The CDR3 has 14 residues. The CDR3 DNA reads as TGTGCCAGCGTTGGGCAGGGGGCAGGGGAGACCCAGTACTTC. Its translation: CASVGQGAGETQYF.

The V gene is TRBV18, the J gene TRBJ2-3; D is undetermined. This CDR3 contains 15 residues. The germline V gene encodes CDR1 KGHSH and CDR2 LQKENI. Trimming took off 2 bases at V and 3 bases at J, with 12 bases between the two ends. The CDR3 spells CASSPTPQYTDTQYF. The CDR3 DNA is TGTGCCAGCTCACCAACCCCCCAGTATACAGATACGCAGTATTTT.

This clone appeared once. The V call is TRBV28, the J call TRBJ1-4; TRBD1 might be the D (5 bases). Germline CDR1 MDHEN, CDR2 SYDVKM. Trimming took 5 bases from V and 6 from J, leaving 13 bases between them. The CDR3 is 14 residues long. The CDR3 is CASSERGRHEKLFF. The CDR3, as DNA: TGTGCCAGCAGTGAAAGGGGCCGACATGAAAAACTGTTTTTT.

To note about this clone: At the DNA level, this CDR3 is encoded by other sequences in the same sample as well. The chain joins TRBV19 to TRBJ1-3; D remains unclear. Trimming left V 6 bases short and J 0 bases short, with 3 bases between. The germline gives CDR1 LNHDA, CDR2 SQIVND (reference sequence). The CDR3 extends over 12 amino acids. In DNA form, the CDR3 reads TGTGCCAGTAGCCCCTCTGGAAACACCATATATTTT. Translating gives CASSPSGNTIYF.

This clone has more than one count but fewer than ten. V usage is TRBV29-1 and J usage is TRBJ1-1; D unresolved. This CDR3 spans 14 amino acids. Trimming left V 6 bases short and J 5 bases short, with 19 bases between. The germline V gene encodes CDR1 SQVTM and CDR2 ANQGSEA. The DNA for the CDR3 is TGCAGCGTCCACGGACGCCAGGTTTGGACTGAAGCTTTCTTT. Protein: CSVHGRQVWTEAFF.

The chain recombines TRBV25-1 with TRBJ2-5; 8 bases align to TRBD2. With the DNA end fitting TRBJ2-7 better, the J assignment may be wrong. Germline V gene data show CDR1 as MGHDK and CDR2 as SYGVNS. The CDR3 extends over 16 amino acids. The CDR3 DNA is TGTGCCAGCAGTGATGACAGCGGGAGCGGAACCTACGAGCAGTACTTC. Its translation is CASSDDSGSGTYEQYF.

The chain combines TRBV7-9 with TRBJ2-1; 16 positions agree with TRBD2. Germline CDR1 SEHNR, CDR2 FQNEAQ (reference sequence). Trimming at V came to 2 bases and at J to 8 bases, leaving 9 bases not matched to a gene. The length of the CDR3 is 18 residues. The CDR3 reads CASSLMQGLAGGGHEQFF. DNA for the CDR3: TGTGCCAGCAGCTTAATGCAGGGACTAGCGGGAGGGGGCCATGAGCAGTTCTTC.

Worth noting for this clone: Other DNA sequences of this sample code for an identical CDR3. The chain couples TRBV9 to TRBJ2-1; the match to TRBD2 covers 8 bases. The V gene end was trimmed by 2 bases and the J gene end by 3 bases; junction bases not matched to a gene: 1. This CDR3 comprises 14 residues. Germline V CDR1 and CDR2: SGDLS, YYNGEE. The chain's CDR3 is CASSVTSGYNEQFF. CDR3 nucleotides: TGTGCCAGCAGCGTCACTAGCGGCTACAATGAGCAGTTCTTC.